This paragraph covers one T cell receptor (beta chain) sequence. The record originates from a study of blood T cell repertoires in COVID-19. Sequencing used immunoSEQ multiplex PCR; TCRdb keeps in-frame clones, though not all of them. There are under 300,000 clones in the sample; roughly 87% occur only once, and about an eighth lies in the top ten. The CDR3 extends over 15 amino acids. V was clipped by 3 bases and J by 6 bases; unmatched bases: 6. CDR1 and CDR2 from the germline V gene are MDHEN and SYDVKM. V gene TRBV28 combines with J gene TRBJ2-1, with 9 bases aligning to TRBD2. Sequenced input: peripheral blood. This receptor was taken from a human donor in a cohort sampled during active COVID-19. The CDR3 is CASSLGASGINEQFF. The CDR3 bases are TGTGCCAGCAGTTTGGGGGCTAGCGGGATCAATGAGCAGTTCTTC.